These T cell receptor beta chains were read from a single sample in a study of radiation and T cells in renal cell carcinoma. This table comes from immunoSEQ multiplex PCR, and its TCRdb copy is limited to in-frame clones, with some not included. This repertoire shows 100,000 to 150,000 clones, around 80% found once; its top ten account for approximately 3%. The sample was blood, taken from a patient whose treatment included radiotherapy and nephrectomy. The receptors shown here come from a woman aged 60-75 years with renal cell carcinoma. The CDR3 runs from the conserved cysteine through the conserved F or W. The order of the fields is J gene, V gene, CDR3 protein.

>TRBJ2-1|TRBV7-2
CASSLWTSGRLNEQFF
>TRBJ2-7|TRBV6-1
CASRQGSMDEQYF
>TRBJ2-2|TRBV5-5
CASSQQGIRREPGELFF
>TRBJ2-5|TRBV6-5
CASSSHGQETQYF
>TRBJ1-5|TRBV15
CATSSRDSGNQPQHF
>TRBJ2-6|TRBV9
CASSLPESSGANVLTF
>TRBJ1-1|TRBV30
CAWSGGVSARVTEAFF
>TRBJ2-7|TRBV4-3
CASSPRTTGEQYF
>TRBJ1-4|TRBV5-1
CASSFFPGGDEKLFF
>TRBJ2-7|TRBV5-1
CASSLTAGTGTYEQYF
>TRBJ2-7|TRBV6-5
CASSYSGVDYEQYF
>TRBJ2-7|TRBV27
CASSRLGTSYEQYF
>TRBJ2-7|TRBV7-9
CASSLGGQGYEQYF
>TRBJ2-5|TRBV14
CASSPRRGGETQYF
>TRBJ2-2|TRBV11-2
CASSSSGTSHGELFF
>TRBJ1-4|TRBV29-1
CSFHQGALNEKLFF
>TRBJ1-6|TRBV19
CASRWGSQDNSPLHF
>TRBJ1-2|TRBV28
CASSLSYGYTF
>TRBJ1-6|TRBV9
CASSSSGSSPLHF
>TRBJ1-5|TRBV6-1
CASTQGNQPQHF
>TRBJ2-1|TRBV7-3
CASSPSSGTREQFF
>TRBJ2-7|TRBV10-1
CASSEGQRPFVEQYF
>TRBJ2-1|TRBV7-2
CASSPPGTRRYNEQFF
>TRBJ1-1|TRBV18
CASSPAGGANTEAFF
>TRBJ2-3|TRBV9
CASSPRSDTQYF
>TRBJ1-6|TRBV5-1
CASSPGHENSPLHF
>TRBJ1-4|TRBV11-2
CASSEQGQPGNEKLFF
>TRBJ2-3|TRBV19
CASSIRQGAGTAQYF
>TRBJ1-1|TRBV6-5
CASSWTKEAFF
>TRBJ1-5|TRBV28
CASSLSTGASNQPQHF
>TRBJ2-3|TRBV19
CASSFPGDTQYF
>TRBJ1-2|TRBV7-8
CASSQDGNYGYTF
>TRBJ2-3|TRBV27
CASSLSRGWDTDTQYF